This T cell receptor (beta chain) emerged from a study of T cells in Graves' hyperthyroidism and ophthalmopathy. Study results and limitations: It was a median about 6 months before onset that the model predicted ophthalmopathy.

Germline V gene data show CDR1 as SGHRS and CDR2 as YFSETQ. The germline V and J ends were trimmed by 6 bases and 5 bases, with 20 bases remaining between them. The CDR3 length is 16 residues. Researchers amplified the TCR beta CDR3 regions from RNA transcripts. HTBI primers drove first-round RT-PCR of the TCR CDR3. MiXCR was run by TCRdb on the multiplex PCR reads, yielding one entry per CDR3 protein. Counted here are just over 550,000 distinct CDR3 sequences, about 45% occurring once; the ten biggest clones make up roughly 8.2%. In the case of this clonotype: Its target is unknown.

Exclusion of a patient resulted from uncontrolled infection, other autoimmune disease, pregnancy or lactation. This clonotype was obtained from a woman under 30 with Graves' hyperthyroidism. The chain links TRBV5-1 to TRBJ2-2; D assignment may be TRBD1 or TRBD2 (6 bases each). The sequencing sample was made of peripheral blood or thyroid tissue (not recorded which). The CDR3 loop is CASTLEGGAWTGELFF. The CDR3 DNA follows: TGCGCCAGCACCCTCGAGGGGGGCGCCTGGACCGGGGAGCTGTTTTTT.